One and the same sample provided the 28 T cell receptor beta chains below, sequenced in a study of T cell clonality in common variable immunodeficiency. Assay: immunoSEQ multiplex PCR; the TCRdb copy retains only in-frame clones and omits some. Found here are approximately 37,000 clones, no singletons; the ten largest cover roughly a tenth. Sequencing was performed on peripheral blood mononuclear cells. These receptors were obtained from a person aged 18 to 70 in good health.

This clone was counted at least ten times. The read ends 3 residues before the CDR3 terminus; that terminus is restored from the germline J gene. The rearrangement joins TRBV7-3 to TRBJ1-2, with 7 bases lining up with TRBD1. CDR3 size: 15 residues. V lost 1 base to trimming and J lost 2 bases; unmatched junction nucleotides: 4. Per the germline V gene, CDR1 is SGHTA and CDR2 is FQGTGA. The CDR3 protein is CASSLRQGTNYGYTF. The CDR3 DNA, read in part, is TGTGCCAGCAGCTTAAGACAGGGCACAAACTATGGC.

This clone was detected ten times or more. Sequencing ends 3 residues short of the CDR3 end; the germline J gene provides the rest. The V gene is TRBV9, the J gene TRBJ1-2; unclear D gene. Looked up from germline, CDR1 is SGDLS and CDR2 is YYNGEE. There are 13 residues in the CDR3. V was clipped by 3 bases and J by 2 bases, with 8 bases between them. The DNA read from the CDR3 is TGTGCCAGCAGCGGGCCCTCCAACTATGGC. Translating it yields CASSGPSNYG. The whole CDR3 reads CASSGPSNYGYTF.

This clone was counted ten times or more. Read coverage stops 3 residues before the CDR3 terminus; the germline J gene supplies the remainder. The chain uses TRBV5-1 and TRBJ2-7; TRBD1 agrees at 7 bases. The CDR3 is 15 amino acids. Looked up from germline, CDR1 is SGHRS and CDR2 is YFSETQ. The ends lost 0 bases at V and 2 bases at J; junction bases unmatched: 5. CDR3 DNA, as far as it was read: TGCGCCAGCAGCTTGGAGGGACAGTTCACCTACGAG. This sequence encodes CASSLEGQFTYE. The CDR3 as a whole reads CASSLEGQFTYEQYF.

Many counts were recorded for this clone. The observed sequence ends 3 residues before the CDR3 terminus, with the missing tail filled in from the germline J gene. This chain uses TRBV20-1 with TRBJ2-1, with TRBD2 matching over 14 bases. This CDR3 contains 14 residues. CDR1 is DFQATT, CDR2 SNEGSKA, per germline (reference sequence). Trimming took 0 bases from V and 9 from J; bases not matched to a gene: 1. CDR3 sequence: CSARDGTSGSEQFF. Incomplete CDR3 DNA: TGCAGTGCTAGAGATGGGACTAGCGGGAGTGAG.

This clone came up a few times. The germline gene is not matched at one end of the junction; a read error may be the cause. The CDR3 end is not reached by the read, which stops 3 residues before it; the germline J gene fills it in. The chain employs TRBV2 and TRBJ1-2; D is uncertain. CDR1 and CDR2 from the germline V gene are SNHLY and FYNNEI. The CDR3 has 14 amino acids. CDR3 sequence reads: CAGSEDPGGYGYTF. Incomplete CDR3 DNA: TGTGCCGGCAGTGAAGACCCAGGAGGCTATGGC.

In its sample, this clone was seen many times. The read is 3 residues too short to cover the CDR3 end, so that end is filled in from the germline J gene. The rearrangement uses TRBV30 and TRBJ1-1, with D unclear. The CDR3 length is 12 residues. V was pared by 4 bases and J by 1 base, with 7 bases between. CDR1 and CDR2 (germline): GTSNPN, SVGIG (reference sequence). Here the CDR3 reads CAWNPENTEAFF. CDR3 DNA, as far as it was read: TGTGCCTGGAACCCAGAGAACACTGAA.

This clone occurred many times. CDR3 DNA (partial): TGTGCCAGTAGTAGATATGCCCTAAGACAGGGCGCTGGAAACACC. Amino acids: CASSRYALRQGAGNT. The entire CDR3 protein reads CASSRYALRQGAGNTIYF. The V gene is TRBV19, the J gene TRBJ1-3, with TRBD1 matching 7 bases. From the germline J gene comes the end of the CDR3, since the read stops 3 residues before it. Germline CDR1 LNHDA, CDR2 SQIVND (reference sequence). This CDR3 contains 18 residues. Trimming at V came to 4 bases and at J to 2 bases, leaving 14 bases not matched to a gene.

This clone was counted only a few times. The missing CDR3 end, 3 residues past where the read stops, is filled in from the germline J gene. This chain links TRBV19 with TRBJ1-3; D is undetermined. This CDR3 has 16 amino acids. CDR1 and CDR2 (germline): LNHDA, SQIVND (reference sequence). V was shortened by 8 bases and J by 0 bases, with 17 bases between the two germline ends. Partial CDR3 DNA: TGTGCCAGTGGGAATTGGGCCGGGGTCTCTGGAAACACC. It encodes CASGNWAGVSGNT. The full CDR3 sequence reads CASGNWAGVSGNTIYF.

This clone was seen at least ten times. The read is 3 residues too short to cover the CDR3 end, so that end is filled in from the germline J gene. This sequence joins TRBV5-8 and TRBJ2-3, with 9 positions matching TRBD1. The V gene's germline CDR1 is SGHTS and CDR2 YDEGEE. The CDR3 is 15 residues long. The V and J ends lost 4 bases and 3 bases, in that order; junction bases with no gene match: 6. CDR3: CASSPGTGWTDTQYF. The sequenced part of the CDR3 DNA is TGTGCCAGCAGCCCCGGGACAGGGTGGACAGATACG.

This clone showed up many times. The DNA ends 3 residues before the CDR3 does, and the rest of the CDR3 is filled in from the germline J gene. J is TRBJ2-1 and V is TRBV19; 11 bases match TRBD1. CDR1 is LNHDA and CDR2 is SQIVND in the germline V gene (reference sequence). V was clipped by 8 bases and J by 7 bases; unmatched bases: 13. This CDR3 region has 16 residues. The covered CDR3 bases are TGTGCCAGTTCTCCAATACCCGGGACAGGGGGAAATGAG. It specifies CASSPIPGTGGNE. Given in full, the CDR3 is CASSPIPGTGGNEQFF.

This clone was counted many times. The read finishes 3 residues shy of the CDR3 end, and the germline J gene is used to complete it. The gene calls are TRBV7-3 and TRBJ2-3, with 11 bases lining up with TRBD2. The CDR3 extends over 15 amino acids. Germline assignment: CDR1 SGHTA and CDR2 FQGTGA. Partial CDR3 DNA: TGTGCCAGCAGCTTCTCTGGCCTAGCGGGAGGAGCG. Protein: CASSFSGLAGGA. The full-length CDR3 reads as CASSFSGLAGGAQYF.

This clone came up many times. The read halts 3 residues ahead of the CDR3 end, with the missing end drawn from the germline J gene. The chain uses TRBV2 and TRBJ2-5; no clear D gene. CDR3 length equals 11 residues. V was shortened by 7 bases and J by 5 bases, with 8 bases between the two germline ends. Germline V gene lookup returns CDR1 SNHLY and CDR2 FYNNEI. CDR3 residues: CASMGLETQYF. CDR3 DNA, as far as it was read: TGTGCCAGCATGGGCCTGGAGACC. The complete variable domain, with remaining parts taken from reference TRBV2 and TRBJ2-5, reads EPEVTQTPSHQVTQMGQEVILRCVPISNHLYFYWYRQILGQKVEFLVSFYNNEISEKSEIFDDQFSVERPDGSNFTLKIRSTKLEDSAMYFCASMGLETQYFGPGTRLLVL.

Ten or more counts support this clone. The read halts 3 residues ahead of the CDR3 end, with the missing end drawn from the germline J gene. The J gene is TRBJ2-2, the V gene TRBV7-9; D possibly corresponds to TRBD1 (6 bases). Trimming left V 3 bases short and J 6 bases short, with 11 bases between. The CDR3 covers 14 residues. Germline lookup yields CDR1 SEHNR and CDR2 FQNEAQ (reference sequence). The CDR3 bases that were read are TGTGCCAGCAGCTTGGACACAGGGCCCGGGGAG. Protein sequence: CASSLDTGPGE. The entire CDR3 is CASSLDTGPGELFF.

This clone was counted many times. The chain's CDR3 is CSPGQGAQPQHF. Incomplete CDR3 DNA: TGCAGTCCAGGACAGGGAGCCCAGCCC. The chain recombines TRBV20-1 with TRBJ1-5; TRBD1 aligns across 8 bases. The read finishes 3 residues shy of the CDR3 end, and the germline J gene is used to complete it. Germline V CDR1 and CDR2: DFQATT, SNEGSKA (reference sequence). J was trimmed by 7 bases and V by 8 bases; bases with no gene match: 7. The CDR3 length is 12 residues.

This clone was counted many times. The CDR3 goes on 3 residues after the read ends, and that part is filled in from the germline J gene. The chain uses TRBV7-8 and TRBJ2-1; TRBD2 matches at 7 bases. Germline values: CDR1 SGHVS, CDR2 FQNEAQ. Losses at the gene ends were 7 bases for V and 2 bases for J; bases not matched to a gene: 5. CDR3 length: 14 residues. The CDR3 region is CASTSAGAYNEQFF. The CDR3 DNA, read in part, is TGTGCCAGCACCTCGGCGGGAGCCTACAATGAG.

The sample holds many counts of this clone. CDR3 in amino acids: CASPGTSGRVTSNTGELFF. The DNA read from the CDR3 is TGTGCCTCCCCAGGGACTAGCGGGAGGGTTACCTCGAACACCGGGGAG. The V and J genes are TRBV30 and TRBJ2-2; TRBD2 aligns across 16 bases. The sequence runs out 3 residues before the end of the CDR3; the remainder is reconstructed from the germline J gene. J gave up 0 bases and V 7 bases, and 11 bases lay outside the gene matches. CDR3 size: 19 residues. CDR1 GTSNPN and CDR2 SVGIG come from the germline V gene (reference sequence).

About this clone: The observed sequence ends 3 residues before the CDR3 terminus, with the missing tail filled in from the germline J gene. The gene calls are TRBV11-2 and TRBJ2-3; D unclear. This CDR3 is 13 amino acids long. Germline V gene lookup returns CDR1 SGHAT and CDR2 FQNNGV. V was cut by 10 bases and J by 0 bases, with 11 bases left in between. The CDR3 spells CATSPRSTDTQYF. The DNA read from the CDR3 is TGTGCCACCTCTCCGAGGAGCACAGATACG.

This clone appeared many times. The read ends 3 residues shy of where the CDR3 ends; the end is completed using the germline J gene. The rearrangement joins TRBV4-1 to TRBJ1-5, with D unclear. V was cut by 4 bases and J by 7 bases, with 11 bases left in between. Germline-derived CDR1 and CDR2 are MGHRA and YSYEKL. This CDR3 has 13 amino acids. CDR3 sequence reads: CASSPQARQPQHF. Incomplete CDR3 DNA: TGCGCCAGCAGCCCCCAGGCGCGACAGCCC.

This clone has just a few counts. The CDR3 end lies 3 residues beyond the end of the read and is filled in from the germline J gene. V is TRBV2 and J is TRBJ2-1; TRBD2 aligns across 10 bases. CDR3 length: 15 residues. After removal of 10 bases from V and 7 bases from J, the junction contained 13 bases not matched to a gene. From germline, CDR1 is SNHLY and CDR2 FYNNEI. CDR3 DNA, as far as it was read: TGTGCCATCAGGGCAGGCCTAGCGGGAGAGAATGAG. This gives the protein CAIRAGLAGENE. The full CDR3 protein is CAIRAGLAGENEQFF.

This clone has a handful of counts. Relative to the germline gene, one junction end is altered; a read error may explain this. The CDR3 end falls 3 residues outside the read, so it is completed with the germline J gene. The chain joins TRBV7-7 to TRBJ2-3; D is possibly TRBD1 or TRBD2 (6 bases each). The CDR3 contains 14 residues. Per the germline V gene, CDR1 is SSHAT and CDR2 is FNYEAQ (reference sequence). CDR3 protein: CASSPQGRIETQYF. Incomplete CDR3 DNA: TGTGCTAGCAGCCCCCAGGGGAGGATAGAGACG.

This clone was seen at least ten times. The read ends 3 residues shy of where the CDR3 ends; the end is completed using the germline J gene. The V call is TRBV29-1, the J call TRBJ1-4; D might be TRBD1 (5 bases). The V gene's germline CDR1 is SQVTM and CDR2 ANQGSEA. Trimming left V 4 bases short and J 7 bases short, with 13 bases between. This CDR3 comprises 13 residues. Incomplete CDR3 DNA: TGCAGCGTTGGGGGCCGTTTTAGTGAAAAA. Protein product: CSVGGRFSEK. The full CDR3 protein is CSVGGRFSEKLFF.

In this sample, this clone turned up a few times. The read terminates 3 residues before the CDR3 end, so the remaining end is supplied by the germline J gene. The chain employs TRBV7-3 and TRBJ2-2; D is perhaps TRBD2 (6 bases). Germline CDR1 is SGHTA and CDR2 is FQGTGA. V was pared by 3 bases and J by 7 bases, with 15 bases between. This CDR3 contains 15 residues. The CDR3 bases that were read are TGTGCCAGCAGCTTGTCTAGCTGGGGAGGCGGGGAG. It translates to CASSLSSWGGGE. The complete CDR3 protein is CASSLSSWGGGELFF.

This clone was observed many times. Sequencing ends 3 residues short of the CDR3 end; the germline J gene provides the rest. The chain is built from TRBV20-1 and TRBJ2-7; TRBD2 matches at 10 bases. V shed 5 bases and J 6 bases; nucleotides not matched to a gene: 10. CDR3 size: 14 residues. Per the germline V gene, CDR1 is DFQATT and CDR2 is SNEGSKA (reference sequence). CDR3 bases read: TGCAGTGCTTCAAGCGGGAGGGCGTTTAGCGAG. Its translation: CSASSGRAFSE. The CDR3 as a whole reads CSASSGRAFSEQYF.

This clone was counted between two and nine times. The read falls 3 residues short of the CDR3 end, and the missing part is taken from the germline J gene. The chain is built from TRBV7-9 and TRBJ1-2, with D possibly matching TRBD1 (5 bases). Germline CDR1 reads SEHNR; CDR2 reads FQNEAQ (reference sequence). The CDR3 consists of 14 residues. The CDR3 bases that were read are TGTGCCAGCAGCTTTAATAGCGGGAGGGGTGAC. Translated, it gives CASSFNSGRGD. The complete CDR3 reads CASSFNSGRGDYTF.

This clone was recorded many times. The CDR3 end falls 3 residues outside the read, so it is completed with the germline J gene. The rearrangement links TRBV5-1 to TRBJ2-7, with 11 positions matching TRBD1. Germline loops: CDR1 SGHRS, CDR2 YFSETQ. V was clipped by 4 bases and J by 2 bases; unmatched bases: 5. This CDR3 region has 15 residues. Partial CDR3 DNA: TGCGCCAGCAGCGGCTGGACAGGGGGCGCCTACGAG. Its protein product is CASSGWTGGAYE. The whole CDR3 protein reads CASSGWTGGAYEQYF.

This clone was counted a few times. The DNA ends 3 residues before the CDR3 does, and the rest of the CDR3 is filled in from the germline J gene. The chain uses TRBV19 and TRBJ2-3; no definite D call. CDR1 is LNHDA and CDR2 is SQIVND in the germline V gene (reference sequence). The CDR3 spans 14 residues. CDR3 DNA (partial): TGTGCCAGTAGTATGCACCGCGGTCGAGAGACG. The encoded protein is CASSMHRGRET. The full CDR3 is CASSMHRGRETQYF.

This clone showed up many times. The CDR3 is cut off 3 residues early in the read; its end comes from the germline J gene. V usage is TRBV18 and J usage is TRBJ2-7, with 9 bases matching TRBD2. The CDR3 length is 15 residues. V shed 2 bases, J shed 2 bases, and the junction held 4 bases outside the gene matches. Germline-derived CDR1 and CDR2 are KGHSH and LQKENI. CDR3 sequence: CASSPGSGRPYEQYF. The sequenced part of the CDR3 DNA is TGTGCCAGCTCACCAGGTAGCGGGAGACCCTACGAG.

On this clone: The CDR3 extends 3 residues past the end of the read, so its final part is completed from the germline J gene. The chain employs TRBV30 and TRBJ1-2, with no clear D. This CDR3 region has 14 residues. Per the germline V gene, CDR1 is GTSNPN and CDR2 is SVGIG (reference sequence). Incomplete CDR3 DNA: TGTGCCTGGAGTAACCTCTTGGCCTCCAATGAC. As protein: CAWSNLLASND. The full CDR3 sequence reads CAWSNLLASNDYTF.